These T cell receptor beta chains were read from a single sample in a study of blood T cell repertoires in COVID-19. Assay: immunoSEQ multiplex PCR; the TCRdb copy retains only in-frame clones and omits some. The sample records about 95,000 clones, roughly 80% being singletons. Sequencing was done on a sample of peripheral blood. The receptors here all came from a human donor in a cohort sampled during active COVID-19. CDR3s include the opening cysteine and the closing phenylalanine or tryptophan. D genes are given only for firm matches. Not every row has a clone size; where given, it reads once, few, many or a size class.

j_call clone_size v_call d_call cdr3_aa cdr3_nt
TRBJ2-7 - TRBV5-6 TRBD1 CASSLGTGYEQYF TGTGCCAGCAGCTTGGGGACAGGGTACGAGCAGTACTTC
TRBJ2-2 - TRBV19 TRBD2 CATTSGTRNTGELFF TGTGCCACCACCTCCGGGACTAGGAACACCGGGGAGCTGTTTTTT
TRBJ2-5 - TRBV28 TRBD1 CASSLSGGRETQYF TGTGCCAGCAGTTTATCAGGGGGCCGGGAGACCCAGTACTTC
TRBJ1-1 - TRBV14 - CASSQDKGLIRQGPEAFF TGTGCCAGCAGCCAAGATAAGGGGCTTATTCGGCAGGGGCCTGAAGCTTTCTTT
TRBJ1-2 - TRBV12-3/TRBV12-4 TRBD1 CASSRQGGYGYTF TGTGCCAGCAGTCGACAGGGCGGGTATGGCTACACCTTC
TRBJ2-7 - TRBV3-1/TRBV3-2 - CASSQEGAGSYEQYF TGTGCCAGCAGCCAAGAAGGGGCAGGTTCCTACGAGCAGTACTTC
TRBJ2-7 - TRBV29-1 - CSARGQVAEQYF TGCAGCGCCCGAGGACAAGTCGCCGAGCAGTACTTC
TRBJ1-1 - TRBV6-6 - CASSYGLDSTEAFF TGTGCCAGCAGTTACGGGCTTGACAGCACTGAAGCTTTCTTT
TRBJ1-5 - TRBV2 - CASSDKGLDNQPQHF TGTGCCAGCAGTGATAAGGGGCTGGACAATCAGCCCCAGCATTTT
TRBJ2-2 - TRBV19 TRBD1 CASSVGTVGTGELFF TGTGCCAGTAGTGTAGGGACAGTGGGCACCGGGGAGCTGTTTTTT
TRBJ2-5 - TRBV11-3 TRBD1 CASSQKGGVETQYF TGTGCCAGCAGCCAGAAAGGGGGCGTCGAGACCCAGTACTTC
TRBJ2-7 - TRBV10-1 - CASSDLRGTAPYEQYF TGCGCCAGCAGTGACCTCCGCGGGACAGCCCCCTACGAGCAGTACTTC
TRBJ1-4 few TRBV5-8 - CASSLGQVENEKLFF TGTGCCAGCAGCTTGGGACAGGTTGAAAATGAAAAACTGTTTTTT
TRBJ2-3 once TRBV7-2 - CASSQQGSRDTQYF TGTGCCAGCAGCCAACAGGGTTCGAGAGATACGCAGTATTTT
TRBJ2-1 - TRBV5-1 - CASSYADSSNEQFF TGCGCCAGCAGCTACGCGGACAGTTCCAATGAGCAGTTCTTC
TRBJ1-1 - TRBV7-8 TRBD1 CASSLFSGTGDFF TGTGCCAGCAGCTTATTTAGCGGGACAGGGGATTTCTTT
TRBJ1-2 - TRBV18 TRBD1 CASSPLDRGLSYGYTF TGTGCCAGCTCACCACTGGACAGGGGGCTTAGCTATGGCTACACCTTC